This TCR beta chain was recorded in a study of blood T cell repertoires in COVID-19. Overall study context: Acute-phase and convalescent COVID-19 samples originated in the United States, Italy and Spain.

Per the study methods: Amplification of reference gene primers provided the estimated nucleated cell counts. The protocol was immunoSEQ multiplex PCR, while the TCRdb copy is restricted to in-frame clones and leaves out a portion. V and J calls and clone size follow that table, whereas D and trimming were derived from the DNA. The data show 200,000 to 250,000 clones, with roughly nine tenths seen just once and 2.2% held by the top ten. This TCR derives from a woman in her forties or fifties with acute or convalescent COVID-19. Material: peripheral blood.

CDR3: CASSIQASGNTIYF. The CDR3 DNA sequence: TGTGCCAGTAGTATTCAGGCCTCTGGAAACACCATATATTTT. V and J are TRBV19 and TRBJ1-3; unclear D gene. Germline V gives CDR1 LNHDA, CDR2 SQIVND (reference sequence). V gave up 3 bases and J gave up 0 bases, with 6 bases separating them. The CDR3 is 14 amino acids.